The 18 T cell receptor beta chains reported below all come from one sample, sequenced in a study of breast tumors, draining lymph nodes, adjacent tissues. MiXCR was run by TCRdb on the multiplex PCR reads, yielding one entry per CDR3 protein. The sample has about 230,000 distinct CDR3 sequences, approximately 29% seen once; the top ten hold 1.4%. Samples came from axillary lymph nodes draining the breast cancer. The sequencing sample was made of axillary lymph node tissue. These receptor sequences come from a female donor with breast cancer. Some clones in this sample may be carry-over from other donors' samples.

This clonotype was picked up many times. This chain links TRBV7-8 with TRBJ2-5; D remains ambiguous. Germline CDR1 SGHVS, CDR2 FQNEAQ. The V end lost 0 bases, the J end lost 3 bases, and 11 bases lay between the germline ends. The CDR3 extends over 15 amino acids. The CDR3 reads CASSLASSRKETQYF. CDR3 bases: TGTGCCAGCAGCTTAGCTTCTTCCAGGAAAGAGACCCAGTACTTC. The variable domain in full, with the rest retrieved from reference TRBV7-8 and TRBJ2-5, is GAGVSQSPRYKVAKRGQDVALRCDPISGHVSLFWYQQALGQGPEFLTYFQNEAQLDKSGLPSDRFFAERPEGSVSTLKIQRTQQEDSAVYLCASSLASSRKETQYFGPGTRLLVL.

Ten or more counts support this clonotype. The gene calls are TRBV4-3 and TRBJ2-7, with D possibly being TRBD1 or TRBD2 (6 bases each). The germline V gene has CDR1 LGHNA and CDR2 YSLEER. Trimming stripped 0 bases from V and 5 bases from J, with 20 bases between. The CDR3 is 17 residues long. CDR3 sequence: CASSQEAPGAQIHEQYF. The CDR3 nucleotides read TGCGCCAGCAGCCAAGAAGCTCCGGGGGCGCAAATCCACGAGCAGTACTTC.

The chain combines TRBV10-3 with TRBJ1-1, with a tentative D call TRBD1 (5 bases). Trimming took 2 bases from V and 6 from J, leaving 10 bases between them. This CDR3 comprises 13 residues. Germline V gives CDR1 ENHRY, CDR2 SYGVKD. The CDR3: CAISEGGGAEAFF. CDR3 coding DNA: TGTGCCATCAGTGAGGGTGGGGGGGCTGAAGCTTTCTTT.

V and J are TRBV7-3 and TRBJ2-1; D unresolved. V was cut by 0 bases and J by 0 bases, with 6 bases left in between. Germline CDR1 is SGHTA and CDR2 is FQGTGA. This CDR3 has 15 amino acids. CDR3 in amino acids: CASSLTSSSYNEQFF. CDR3 nucleotides: TGTGCCAGCAGCTTAACTTCCAGCTCCTACAATGAGCAGTTCTTC.

In this sample, this clonotype turned up a few times. This chain uses TRBV6-9 with TRBJ1-5, with 11 bases aligning to TRBD1. Germline V CDR1 and CDR2: MNHGY, SVAAGI. J gave up 6 bases and V 2 bases, and 12 bases lay outside the gene matches. The CDR3 length is 18 residues. CDR3: CASSYNWDRGGPVQPQHF. The CDR3 region has the DNA TGTGCCAGCAGTTATAACTGGGACAGGGGGGGGCCTGTTCAGCCCCAGCATTTT.

In regard to this clonotype: Mismatch with germline at one junction end may stem from a read error. The chain joins TRBV24-1 to TRBJ2-1, with a tentative D call TRBD1 (5 bases). The germline V gene encodes CDR1 KGHDR and CDR2 SFDVKD. The CDR3 covers 14 residues. The CDR3 sequence is CATSDPGNDNGQSF. CDR3 in DNA: TGTGCCACCAGTGATCCAGGGAACGACAATGGGCAGTCCTTC.

This clonotype was recorded many times. V is TRBV2 and J is TRBJ1-2, with TRBD1 as a possible D gene (5 bases). The CDR3 runs 14 residues. CDR1 and CDR2 (germline): SNHLY, FYNNEI. Trimming shortened V by 1 base and J by 3 bases, and 9 bases separated the two germline ends. The CDR3 nucleotides read TGTGCCAGCAGTGAAGTGGCAGGGTACTATGGCTACACCTTC. This gives the protein CASSEVAGYYGYTF.

The V call is TRBV7-9, the J call TRBJ2-6, with TRBD2 identical over 11 bases. CDR1 and CDR2 (germline): SEHNR, FQNEAQ (reference sequence). V lost 5 bases, J lost 12 bases, and 18 bases stayed unmatched. This CDR3 is built from 18 residues. CDR3 nucleotide sequence: TGTGCCAGCAGCCGCGGGACTAGCGGAAGCTCTGGGGCCCGCGTCCTGACTTTC. Its translation: CASSRGTSGSSGARVLTF.

This clonotype was counted ten times or more. The gene calls are TRBV11-2 and TRBJ2-1, with D perhaps given as TRBD1 or TRBD2 (5 bases each). CDR1 is SGHAT and CDR2 is FQNNGV in the germline V gene. This CDR3 has 15 amino acids. V was trimmed by 4 bases and J by 5 bases, leaving 15 bases between them. The CDR3 reads CASSSGVGVDNEQFF. CDR3 coding DNA: TGTGCCAGCAGCTCCGGGGTGGGGGTCGACAATGAGCAGTTCTTC.

Many counts were recorded for this clonotype. V is TRBV6-6 and J is TRBJ2-1; D is ambiguous. Per the germline V gene, CDR1 is MNHNY and CDR2 is SVGAGI (reference sequence). The CDR3 consists of 12 residues. V gave up 8 bases and J gave up 3 bases, with 8 bases separating them. CDR3 bases: TGTGCCAGCTGGGCTGACTACAATGAGCAGTTCTTC. Protein sequence: CASWADYNEQFF.

The J gene is TRBJ1-2, the V gene TRBV5-5; TRBD1 matches at 8 bases. The CDR3 totals 13 residues. Germline trimming cut 4 bases from V and 4 bases from J; bases unmatched to any gene: 3. The germline gives CDR1 SGHKS, CDR2 YYEKEE (reference sequence). CDR3 sequence (DNA): TGTGCCAGCAGCGGCGGACAGGGCTATGGCTACACCTTC. This sequence encodes CASSGGQGYGYTF.

This clonotype was observed at least ten times. V usage is TRBV5-1 and J usage is TRBJ2-2; a weak D match, TRBD1 (6 bases). The CDR3 length is 17 residues. The germline V and J ends were trimmed by 2 bases and 0 bases, with 14 bases remaining between them. The germline CDR1 and CDR2 sequences are SGHRS and YFSETQ. Written as DNA, the CDR3 is TGCGCCAGCAGCTTCTATACTGGGGGCCCGAACACCGGGGAGCTGTTTTTT. Amino acids: CASSFYTGGPNTGELFF.

This chain uses TRBV7-9 with TRBJ1-2, with D perhaps matching TRBD1 (6 bases). The CDR3 covers 16 residues. V was shortened by 4 bases and J by 4 bases, with 19 bases between the two germline ends. Germline CDR1 SEHNR, CDR2 FQNEAQ (reference sequence). CDR3 amino acids: CASSSMGGRDFYGYTF. CDR3 bases: TGTGCCAGCAGCTCGATGGGGGGCCGGGACTTCTATGGCTACACCTTC.

The sample holds many counts of this clonotype. The chain employs TRBV20-1 and TRBJ2-5, with unresolved D. Per germline, CDR1 DFQATT and CDR2 SNEGSKA (reference sequence). The CDR3 is 12 residues long. V dropped 5 bases and J dropped 1 base, with 8 bases sitting between them. The CDR3 reads CSADHRQETQYF. In DNA form, the CDR3 reads TGCAGTGCTGACCACCGCCAAGAGACCCAGTACTTC.

About this clonotype itself: Germline and junction disagree at one end, which may indicate a read error. The chain employs TRBV5-1 and TRBJ2-7; 8 nucleotides line up with TRBD1. CDR3 length: 13 amino acids. From germline, CDR1 is SGHRS and CDR2 YFSETQ. The CDR3 DNA reads as TGCGCCAGCAGCTTTGGACAGGGCTACGACCAGTACTTC. Translated: CASSFGQGYDQYF.

CDR3 loop: CASSYPVGGSGAGELFF. The CDR3 DNA reads as TGTGCCAGCAGTTACCCTGTTGGTGGGTCGGGCGCCGGGGAGCTGTTTTTT. The V gene is TRBV6-2 or TRBV6-3, the J gene TRBJ2-2, with D unclear. V was clipped by 2 bases and J by 6 bases, with 19 bases between them. This CDR3 spans 17 amino acids. CDR1 is MNHEY, CDR2 SVGEGT, per germline.

This clonotype was recorded many times. This chain links TRBV29-1 with TRBJ2-1, with a possible D match to TRBD2 (6 bases). CDR1 SQVTM and CDR2 ANQGSEA come from the germline V gene. This CDR3 contains 16 residues. Between the trimmed V and J ends, which lost 3 bases and 10 bases, there was a span of 25 bases. CDR3 loop: CSVESSGRDPLGEQFF. DNA of the CDR3: TGCAGCGTTGAGTCGTCCGGGCGGGACCCCTTGGGAGAGCAGTTCTTC.

This clonotype was detected ten times or more. A much larger clone is a single base away; this may be a read error. The rearrangement joins TRBV20-1 to TRBJ2-5, with D unclear. CDR3 size: 12 residues. Germline V gene data show CDR1 as DFQATT and CDR2 as SNEGSKA (reference sequence). In DNA, the CDR3 is TGCAGTGCTAGAGTTGAGCTGGAGACCCCGTACTTC. It specifies CSARVELETPYF.